The 5 T cell receptor beta chains listed next were all sequenced from one sample in a study of technical replicates of blood from a handful of donors. The protocol was immunoSEQ multiplex PCR, while the TCRdb copy is restricted to in-frame clones and leaves out a portion. The table has about 70,000 clones, almost 99% seen once. The sample consisted of T cells isolated from PBMCs. The receptors come from a human donor in good health.

The chain uses TRBV5-1 and TRBJ2-7, with TRBD2 matching 11 bases. The CDR3 covers 17 residues. J gave up 4 bases and V 2 bases, and 11 bases lay outside the gene matches. Germline CDR1 SGHRS, CDR2 YFSETQ. In DNA form, the CDR3 reads TGCGCCAGCAGCTTAGTAACTAGCGGGAGTGCCGGTTACGAGCAGTACTTC. Its translation: CASSLVTSGSAGYEQYF. Full variable domain (missing parts from reference TRBV5-1 and TRBJ2-7): KAGVTQTPRYLIKTRGQQVTLSCSPISGHRSVSWYQQTPGQGLQFLFEYFSETQRNKGNFPGRFSGRQFSNSRSEMNVSTLELGDSALYLCASSLVTSGSAGYEQYFGPGTRLTVT.

This rearrangement joins TRBV5-4 to TRBJ2-3; a weak D match, TRBD2 (5 bases). The V end was cut by 0 bases, the J end by 8 bases, with 10 bases between. Germline loops: CDR1 SGHNT, CDR2 YYREEE (reference sequence). The CDR3 is 13 amino acids. Written as DNA, the CDR3 is TGTGCCAGCAGCTTGGATTTTGGAGGTACGCAGTATTTT. It encodes CASSLDFGGTQYF.

This clone showed up just once. V and J are TRBV5-1 and TRBJ1-2, with 7 bases fitting TRBD1. V lost 3 bases and J lost 0; bases outside the gene matches: 5. This CDR3 is 15 amino acids long. Per germline, CDR1 SGHRS and CDR2 YFSETQ. CDR3: CASSSWTGPNYGYTF. CDR3 DNA: TGCGCCAGCAGCTCATGGACAGGCCCTAACTATGGCTACACCTTC.

The V gene is TRBV28, the J gene TRBJ2-7, with 8 bases aligning to TRBD1. V trimming: 6 bases; J trimming: 2 bases; junction bases outside the gene matches: 6. Germline V CDR1 and CDR2: MDHEN, SYDVKM. The CDR3 is made up of 14 amino acids. Here the CDR3 reads CASSPDRDTYEQYF. CDR3 coding DNA: TGTGCCAGCAGCCCGGACAGGGACACCTACGAGCAGTACTTC. Combining the CDR3 with reference TRBV28 and TRBJ2-7 gives the whole variable domain DVKVTQSSRYLVKRTGEKVFLECVQDMDHENMFWYRQDPGLGLRLIYFSYDVKMKEKGDIPEGYSVSREKKERFSLILESASTNQTSMYLCASSPDRDTYEQYFGPGTRLTVT.

The rearrangement links TRBV6-5 to TRBJ2-7; weak D call: TRBD1 (6 bases). The V gene lost 2 bases and the J gene lost 2 bases, with 10 bases spanning the gap. This CDR3 is 14 amino acids long. Per germline, CDR1 MNHEY and CDR2 SVGAGI. CDR3 nucleotides: TGTGCCAGCAGTTACCAGGGGCGCCCCTACGAGCAGTACTTC. It translates to CASSYQGRPYEQYF.